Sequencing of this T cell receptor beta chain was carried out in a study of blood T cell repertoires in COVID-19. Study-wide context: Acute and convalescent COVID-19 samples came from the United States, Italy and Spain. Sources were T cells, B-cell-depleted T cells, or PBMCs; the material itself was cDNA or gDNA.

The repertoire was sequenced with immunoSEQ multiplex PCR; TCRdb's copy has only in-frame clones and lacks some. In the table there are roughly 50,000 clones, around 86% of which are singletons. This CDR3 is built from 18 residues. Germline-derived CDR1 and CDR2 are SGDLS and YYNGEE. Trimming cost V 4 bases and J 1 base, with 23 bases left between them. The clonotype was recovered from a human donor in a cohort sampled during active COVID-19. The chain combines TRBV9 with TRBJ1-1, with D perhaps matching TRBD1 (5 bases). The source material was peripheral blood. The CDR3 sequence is CASSTYHYQGGWNTEAFF. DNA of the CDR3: TGTGCCAGCAGCACATACCACTATCAGGGAGGGTGGAACACTGAAGCTTTCTTT.